Each of the 10 T cell receptor beta chains below was sequenced from the same sample in a study of lung T cells in sarcoidosis with Löfgren's syndrome. TCRdb called the reads again in MiXCR, with one record for every CDR3 protein. The sample yields 55,000 to 80,000 distinct CDR3 sequences, around 21% seen once. Material: CD4+ T cells from PBMCs. The receptors shown here come from a human donor with sarcoidosis (Löfgren's syndrome or another form), or a control subject (not recorded which).

Many counts were recorded for this clonotype. The rearrangement joins TRBV6-2 or TRBV6-3 to TRBJ1-2; D may be TRBD1 (6 bases). The germline gives CDR1 MNHEY, CDR2 SVGEGT. Deletions cut 4 bases from V and 8 bases from J, with 14 bases between. There are 13 residues in the CDR3. Written as DNA, the CDR3 is TGTGCCAGCAGTTCCGGGACGACAGGCGGCTACACCTTC. Protein: CASSSGTTGGYTF.

Ten or more counts support this clonotype. The J gene is TRBJ2-1, the V gene TRBV28; the D gene is possibly TRBD1 (6 bases). There are 15 residues in the CDR3. Trimming left V 6 bases short and J 0 bases short, with 12 bases between. Germline V gives CDR1 MDHEN, CDR2 SYDVKM. CDR3 nucleotide sequence: TGTGCCAGCAGCCCGGGACACAGCTCCTACAATGAGCAGTTCTTC. Residues: CASSPGHSSYNEQFF.

This clonotype showed up many times. This chain joins TRBV27 and TRBJ2-7; TRBD1 is a possible D gene (5 bases). The germline V and J ends were trimmed by 7 bases and 5 bases, with 12 bases remaining between them. This CDR3 has 12 amino acids. The germline gives CDR1 MNHEY, CDR2 SMNVEV (reference sequence). CDR3 amino acids: CASTSGRHEQYV. In DNA form, the CDR3 reads TGTGCCAGCACATCAGGGCGACACGAGCAGTACGTC.

At least ten counts were recorded for this clonotype. J is TRBJ2-1 and V is TRBV27; 9 bases line up with TRBD2. The germline V gene has CDR1 MNHEY and CDR2 SMNVEV (reference sequence). The V and J ends lost 6 bases and 1 base, in that order; junction bases with no gene match: 4. CDR3 length: 15 amino acids. CDR3 residues: CASSRAGGSYNEQFF. In DNA form, the CDR3 reads TGTGCCAGCAGCAGAGCGGGAGGATCCTACAATGAGCAGTTCTTC.

This clonotype was counted many times. V gene TRBV20-1 combines with J gene TRBJ1-1, with 7 positions matching TRBD1. J gave up 5 bases and V 3 bases, and 6 bases lay outside the gene matches. The CDR3 consists of 13 residues. Germline loops: CDR1 DFQATT, CDR2 SNEGSKA (reference sequence). CDR3 in amino acids: CSASNSGGTEAFF. CDR3 nucleotide sequence: TGCAGTGCTAGTAACTCAGGGGGTACTGAAGCTTTCTTT.

The chain recombines TRBV19 with TRBJ2-1, with 8 bases lining up with TRBD1. Looked up from germline, CDR1 is LNHDA and CDR2 is SQIVND (reference sequence). The junction had 2 bases not matched to a gene; V was cut back by 4 bases and J by 6 bases. The CDR3 contains 13 residues. The CDR3 nucleotides are TGTGCCAGTAGTACCGACAGGGGCAATGAGCAGTTCTTC. As protein: CASSTDRGNEQFF.

The chain joins TRBV29-1 to TRBJ1-1; no clear D gene. Germline V CDR1 and CDR2: SQVTM, ANQGSEA. Trimming left V 4 bases short and J 1 base short, with 16 bases between. This CDR3 comprises 15 residues. This CDR3 reads CSVGIEGSGNTEAFF. Written as DNA, the CDR3 is TGCAGCGTTGGAATCGAGGGCTCTGGGAACACTGAAGCTTTCTTT. Filled out from reference TRBV29-1 and TRBJ1-1, the complete variable domain reads SAVISQKPSRDICQRGTSLTIQCQVDSQVTMMFWYRQQPGQSLTLIATANQGSEATYESGFVIDKFPISRPNLTFSTLTVSNMSPEDSSIYLCSVGIEGSGNTEAFFGQGTRLTVV.

This sequence joins TRBV5-5 and TRBJ2-3; D call uncertain. This CDR3 comprises 14 residues. Trimming stripped 0 bases from V and 1 base from J, with 6 bases between. CDR1 is SGHKS, CDR2 YYEKEE, per germline (reference sequence). The CDR3 bases are TGTGCCAGCAGCTTGGACGTGGGCACAGATACGCAGTATTTT. Translating it yields CASSLDVGTDTQYF.

The chain is built from TRBV28 and TRBJ1-2; weak D call: TRBD1 (6 bases). The CDR3 is 15 amino acids. Trimming stripped 7 bases from V and 2 bases from J, with 17 bases between. Germline values: CDR1 MDHEN, CDR2 SYDVKM. CDR3 nucleotides: TGTGCCAGCAACCCCAGGGGTAATTTAAACTATGGCTACACCTTC. Its translation: CASNPRGNLNYGYTF.

The chain links TRBV29-1 to TRBJ2-5, with 7 nucleotides matching TRBD1. The V gene's germline CDR1 is SQVTM and CDR2 ANQGSEA. The CDR3 is 13 residues long. V lost 6 bases and J lost 2; bases outside the gene matches: 6. The CDR3 protein is CSVPGQIQETQYF. CDR3 sequence (DNA): TGCAGCGTACCGGGACAGATTCAAGAGACCCAGTACTTC. The full variable domain, with the rest looked up from reference TRBV29-1 and TRBJ2-5, is SAVISQKPSRDICQRGTSLTIQCQVDSQVTMMFWYRQQPGQSLTLIATANQGSEATYESGFVIDKFPISRPNLTFSTLTVSNMSPEDSSIYLCSVPGQIQETQYFGPGTRLLVL.